The following is a T cell receptor beta chain sequence with its context. The antigen remains unidentified. The PCR contained 60 Vbeta and 13 Jbeta primers. This table comes from immunoSEQ multiplex PCR, and its TCRdb copy is limited to in-frame clones, with some not included. The table lists approximately 130,000 clones, around nine tenths of them singletons. CDR3 length equals 13 residues. The germline V gene has CDR1 SEHNR and CDR2 FQNEAQ (reference sequence). The V gene end was trimmed by 5 bases and the J gene end by 5 bases; junction bases not matched to a gene: 1. This specimen belongs to a study of cytomegalovirus exposure and HLA in healthy donors. Study-wide results and limits: Researchers left out some V segments, among them TRBV6-2 and TRBV6-3, as indistinguishable. Overall, approximately 150 TCR beta chains were annotated as cytomegalovirus-associated. Presence/absence analyses supposed approximately even sequencing depth among donors.

The source of this sequence is a woman in her 30s in good health and CMV-seronegative. The source material was PBMCs. The chain carries TRBV7-9 and TRBJ1-5; 9 nucleotides line up with TRBD1. The CDR3 protein is CASSRTGDQPQHF. CDR3 DNA: TGTGCCAGCAGCAGGACAGGGGATCAGCCCCAGCATTTT. The variable domain in full, completed from reference TRBV7-9 and TRBJ1-5, reads DTGVSQNPRHKITKRGQNVTFRCDPISEHNRLYWYRQTLGQGPEFLTYFQNEAQLEKSRLLSDRFSAERPKGSFSTLEIQRTEQGDSAMYLCASSRTGDQPQHFGDGTRLSIL.